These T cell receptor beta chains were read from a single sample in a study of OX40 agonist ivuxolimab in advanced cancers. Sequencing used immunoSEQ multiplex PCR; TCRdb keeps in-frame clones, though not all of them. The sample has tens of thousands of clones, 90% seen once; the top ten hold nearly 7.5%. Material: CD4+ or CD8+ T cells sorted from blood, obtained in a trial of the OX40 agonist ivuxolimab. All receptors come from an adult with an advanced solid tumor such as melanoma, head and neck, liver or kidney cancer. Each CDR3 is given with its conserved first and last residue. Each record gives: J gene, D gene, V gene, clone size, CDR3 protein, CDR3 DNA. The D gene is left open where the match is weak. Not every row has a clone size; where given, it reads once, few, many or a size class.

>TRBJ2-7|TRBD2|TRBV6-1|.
CASSGTSGYEQYF
TGTGCCAGCTCAGGGACTAGCGGGTACGAGCAGTACTTC
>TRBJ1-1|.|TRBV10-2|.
CASTFHGGRADTEAFF
TGCGCCAGCACCTTCCACGGGGGCAGGGCTGACACTGAAGCTTTCTTT
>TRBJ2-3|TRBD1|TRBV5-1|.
CASSLAQGATDTQYF
TGCGCCAGCAGCTTGGCCCAGGGGGCGACAGATACGCAGTATTTT
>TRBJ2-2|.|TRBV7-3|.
CASSLTGGSGELFF
TGTGCCAGCAGCTTAACGGGGGGCTCCGGGGAGCTGTTTTTT
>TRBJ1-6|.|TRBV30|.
CAGSGEANSPLHF
TGTGCCGGATCCGGTGAGGCTAATTCACCCCTCCACTTT
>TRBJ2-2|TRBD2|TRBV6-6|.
CASSFVSGESGELFF
TGTGCCAGCAGTTTTGTTAGCGGGGAAAGCGGGGAGCTGTTTTTT
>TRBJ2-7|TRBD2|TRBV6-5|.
CASRGGDVNYEQYF
TGTGCCAGCAGGGGGGGGGACGTCAACTACGAGCAGTACTTC
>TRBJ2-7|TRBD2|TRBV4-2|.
CASSQVDSLAGGGEQYF
TGTGCCAGCAGCCAAGTTGATAGCCTAGCGGGAGGGGGCGAGCAGTACTTC
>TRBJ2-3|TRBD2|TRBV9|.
CASSVRATSDTDTQYF
TGTGCCAGCAGCGTAAGGGCGACTAGCGACACAGATACGCAGTATTTT
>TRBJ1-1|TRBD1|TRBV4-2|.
CASSQGTGGNTEAFF
TGTGCCAGCAGCCAGGGGACAGGGGGGAACACTGAAGCTTTCTTT
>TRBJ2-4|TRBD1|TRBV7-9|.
CASSPGQGNIQYF
TGTGCCAGCAGCCCAGGACAGGGGAACATTCAGTACTTC
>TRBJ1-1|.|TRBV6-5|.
CASSYSMAGNTEAFF
TGTGCCAGCAGTTACTCGATGGCCGGGAACACTGAAGCTTTCTTT
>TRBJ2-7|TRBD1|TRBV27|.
CASSLLGQGAYEQYF
TGTGCCAGCAGTTTACTCGGACAGGGGGCCTACGAGCAGTACTTC
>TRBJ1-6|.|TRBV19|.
CASSLGTQSPLHF
TGTGCCAGTAGTCTAGGGACGCAATCACCCCTCCACTTT
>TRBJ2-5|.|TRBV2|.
CASSVGQGGETQYF
TGTGCCAGCAGTGTCGGTCAGGGCGGAGAGACCCAGTACTTC
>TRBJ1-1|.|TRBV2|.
CASRVLSETEAFF
TGTGCCAGCAGGGTACTAAGCGAGACTGAAGCTTTCTTT
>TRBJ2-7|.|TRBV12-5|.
CASGLIDTPSYEQYF
TGTGCTAGTGGATTGATCGACACCCCCTCCTACGAGCAGTACTTC
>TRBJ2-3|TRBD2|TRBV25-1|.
CASSVHLTSGKDTQYF
TGTGCCAGCAGTGTCCACCTGACTAGCGGAAAAGATACGCAGTATTTT
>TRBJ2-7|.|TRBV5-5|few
CASSSSGTYEQYF
TGTGCCAGCAGCTCATCCGGGACCTACGAGCAGTACTTC
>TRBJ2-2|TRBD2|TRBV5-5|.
CASSLKAGGNTGELFF
TGTGCCAGCAGCTTGAAAGCGGGAGGGAACACCGGGGAGCTGTTTTTT
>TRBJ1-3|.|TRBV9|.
CASSEGASGNTIYF
TGTGCCAGCAGCGAAGGGGCCTCTGGAAACACCATATATTTT
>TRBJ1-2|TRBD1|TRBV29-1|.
CSVRTGVYGYTF
TGCAGCGTTCGGACAGGCGTCTATGGCTACACCTTC
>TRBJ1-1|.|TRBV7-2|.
CASSPILGFNAEAFF
TGTGCCAGCAGCCCTATCCTAGGGTTTAATGCTGAAGCTTTCTTT
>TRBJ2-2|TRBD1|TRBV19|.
CASKDRGFGTGELFF
TGTGCCAGTAAGGACAGGGGATTCGGCACCGGGGAGCTGTTTTTT
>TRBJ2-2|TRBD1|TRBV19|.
CASGDRGYTGELFF
TGTGCCAGTGGTGACAGGGGGTACACCGGGGAGCTGTTTTTT
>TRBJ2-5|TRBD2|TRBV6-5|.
CASSYRRGLAQETQYF
TGTGCCAGCAGTTACCGAAGGGGACTAGCACAAGAGACCCAGTACTTC
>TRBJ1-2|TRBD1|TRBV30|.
CAWTSGTGEDGYTF
TGTGCCTGGACGTCCGGGACAGGGGAGGATGGCTACACCTTC
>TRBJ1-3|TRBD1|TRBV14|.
CASSPQGARGNTIYF
TGTGCCAGCAGCCCACAGGGGGCGCGTGGAAACACCATATATTTT
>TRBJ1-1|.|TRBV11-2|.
CASSLAGVSYSTEAFF
TGTGCCAGCAGCTTAGCAGGAGTCAGCTACTCGACTGAAGCTTTCTTT
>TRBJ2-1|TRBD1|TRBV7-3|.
CASSTGGSNEQFF
TGTGCCAGCAGTACAGGGGGGTCAAATGAGCAGTTCTTC
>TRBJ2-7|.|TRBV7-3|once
CASTPIGVSYEQYF
TGTGCCAGCACCCCAATCGGGGTCTCCTACGAGCAGTACTTC
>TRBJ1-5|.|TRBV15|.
CATGLAGGNQPQHF
TGTGCCACCGGCCTGGCGGGGGGCAATCAGCCCCAGCATTTT
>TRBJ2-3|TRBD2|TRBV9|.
CASSLGTSGKRDTQYF
TGTGCCAGCAGCTTAGGGACTAGCGGGAAGAGGGATACGCAGTATTTT